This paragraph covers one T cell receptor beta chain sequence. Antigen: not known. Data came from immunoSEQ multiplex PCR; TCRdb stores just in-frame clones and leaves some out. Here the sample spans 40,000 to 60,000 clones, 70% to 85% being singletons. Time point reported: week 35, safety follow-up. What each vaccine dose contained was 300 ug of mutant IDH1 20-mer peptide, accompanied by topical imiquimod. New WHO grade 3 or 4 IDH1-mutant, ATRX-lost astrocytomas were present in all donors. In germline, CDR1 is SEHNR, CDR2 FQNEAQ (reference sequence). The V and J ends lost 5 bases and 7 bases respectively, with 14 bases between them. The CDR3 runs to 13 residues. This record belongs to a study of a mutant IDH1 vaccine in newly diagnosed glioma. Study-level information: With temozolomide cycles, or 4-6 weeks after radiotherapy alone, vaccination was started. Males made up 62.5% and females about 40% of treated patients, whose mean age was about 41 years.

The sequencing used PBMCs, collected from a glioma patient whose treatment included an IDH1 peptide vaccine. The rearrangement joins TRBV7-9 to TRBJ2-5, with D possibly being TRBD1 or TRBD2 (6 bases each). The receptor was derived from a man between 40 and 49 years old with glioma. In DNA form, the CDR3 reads TGTGCCAGCAGCGTCGAGGGGGGTAGGACCCAGTACTTC. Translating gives CASSVEGGRTQYF.